This is a list of T cell receptor beta chains from one sample in a study of T cells in Graves' hyperthyroidism and ophthalmopathy. TCRdb independently ran MiXCR on the multiplex PCR reads; one entry per CDR3 protein. The sample consists of a few hundred thousand distinct CDR3 sequences, less than 25% of them appearing once. Sequenced input: blood. These TCRs come from a man between 18 and 29 years old with Graves' hyperthyroidism. Each CDR3 is given with its conserved first and last residue. Fields, in order: V gene, J gene, clone size, D gene, CDR3 protein, CDR3 DNA. D genes are given only for firm matches. Clone size appears in some rows only: once, few, many, or a class for an expanded clone.

V gene: TRBV12-3/TRBV12-4; J gene: TRBJ1-2; clone size: many; D gene: -; CDR3 protein: CASSFEVQTYGYTF; CDR3 DNA: TGTGCCAGCAGTTTCGAAGTACAGACCTATGGCTACACCTTC
V gene: TRBV5-5; J gene: TRBJ2-2; clone size: few; D gene: -; CDR3 protein: CASSLEGFKAGELFF; CDR3 DNA: TGTGCCAGCAGCTTGGAGGGGTTTAAGGCCGGGGAGCTGTTTTTT
V gene: TRBV12-3/TRBV12-4; J gene: TRBJ1-1; clone size: many; D gene: -; CDR3 protein: CASIYGRGEAFF; CDR3 DNA: TGTGCCAGCATTTACGGTCGAGGGGAAGCTTTCTTT
V gene: TRBV12-3/TRBV12-4; J gene: TRBJ2-7; clone size: -; D gene: TRBD2; CDR3 protein: CASRPGLAGAMYF; CDR3 DNA: TGTGCCAGCAGGCCCGGACTAGCGGGAGCGATGTACTTC
V gene: TRBV6-1; J gene: TRBJ1-2; clone size: many; D gene: -; CDR3 protein: CASKAGTYGYTF; CDR3 DNA: TGTGCCAGCAAGGCAGGGACCTATGGCTACACCTTC
V gene: TRBV28; J gene: TRBJ2-5; clone size: many; D gene: -; CDR3 protein: CASSPQGGVETQYF; CDR3 DNA: TGTGCCAGCAGTCCCCAAGGGGGTGTGGAGACCCAGTACTTC
V gene: TRBV5-1; J gene: TRBJ2-7; clone size: few; D gene: -; CDR3 protein: CASSLTGPGDEQYF; CDR3 DNA: TGCGCCAGCAGCTTGACAGGGCCAGGGGACGAGCAGTACTTC
V gene: TRBV28; J gene: TRBJ2-2; clone size: many; D gene: -; CDR3 protein: CASSIVGGELFF; CDR3 DNA: TGTGCCAGCAGCATAGTAGGAGGGGAGCTGTTTTTT
V gene: TRBV28; J gene: TRBJ2-7; clone size: many; D gene: -; CDR3 protein: CASSLNFDYEQYF; CDR3 DNA: TGTGCCAGCAGTCTAAATTTTGACTACGAGCAGTACTTC
V gene: TRBV6-5; J gene: TRBJ1-5; clone size: -; D gene: -; CDR3 protein: CASSYGGGTNQPQHF; CDR3 DNA: TGTGCCAGCAGTTACGGGGGGGGGACCAATCAGCCCCAGCATTTT
V gene: TRBV4-1; J gene: TRBJ2-7; clone size: many; D gene: -; CDR3 protein: CASSQMGLAEQYF; CDR3 DNA: TGCGCCAGCAGCCAAATGGGTCTGGCAGAGCAGTACTTC
V gene: TRBV5-1; J gene: TRBJ1-2; clone size: many; D gene: -; CDR3 protein: CASRKGRSGYGYTF; CDR3 DNA: TGCGCCAGCAGAAAGGGACGTTCGGGGTATGGCTACACCTTC
V gene: TRBV12-3/TRBV12-4; J gene: TRBJ2-2; clone size: -; D gene: TRBD1; CDR3 protein: CASSLGGYRGRSTGELFF; CDR3 DNA: TGTGCCAGCAGTTTAGGAGGTTACAGGGGGCGTAGCACCGGGGAGCTGTTTTTT
V gene: TRBV10-3; J gene: TRBJ2-3; clone size: -; D gene: TRBD1; CDR3 protein: CATNPRDRRGDTQYF; CDR3 DNA: TGTGCCACCAATCCCCGGGACAGGAGGGGAGATACGCAGTATTTT
V gene: TRBV28; J gene: TRBJ1-2; clone size: few; D gene: TRBD1; CDR3 protein: CASSVSGTGGLAF; CDR3 DNA: TGTGCCAGCAGTGTTTCCGGGACAGGGGGATTAGCCTTC
V gene: TRBV12-3/TRBV12-4; J gene: TRBJ1-2; clone size: many; D gene: TRBD1; CDR3 protein: CASSLYRGRTYGYTF; CDR3 DNA: TGTGCCAGCAGTCTTTACAGGGGGCGAACCTATGGCTACACCTTC
V gene: TRBV6-5; J gene: TRBJ1-1; clone size: -; D gene: -; CDR3 protein: CASSYTAAAEAFF; CDR3 DNA: TGTGCCAGCAGTTACACGGCGGCAGCCGAAGCTTTCTTT
V gene: TRBV15; J gene: TRBJ2-5; clone size: many; D gene: -; CDR3 protein: CATSRVGSGHRQETQYF; CDR3 DNA: TGTGCCACCAGCAGAGTAGGTAGCGGACATAGACAAGAGACCCAGTACTTC
V gene: TRBV27; J gene: TRBJ2-5; clone size: few; D gene: TRBD1; CDR3 protein: CASSFGTGSHQETQYF; CDR3 DNA: TGTGCCAGCAGTTTCGGGACAGGGTCCCACCAAGAGACCCAGTACTTC
V gene: TRBV12-3/TRBV12-4; J gene: TRBJ1-5; clone size: -; D gene: TRBD1; CDR3 protein: CASSMAKGANQPQHF; CDR3 DNA: TGTGCCAGCAGTATGGCGAAGGGGGCAAATCAGCCCCAGCATTTT
V gene: TRBV29-1; J gene: TRBJ1-1; clone size: -; D gene: -; CDR3 protein: CSSRGGGTEAFF; CDR3 DNA: TGCAGCTCGCGGGGGGGAGGGACTGAAGCTTTCTTT
V gene: TRBV28; J gene: TRBJ1-1; clone size: -; D gene: TRBD1; CDR3 protein: CASSLSDRMGNTEAFF; CDR3 DNA: TGTGCCAGCAGTTTGTCGGACAGGATGGGGAACACTGAAGCTTTCTTT
V gene: TRBV5-1; J gene: TRBJ2-7; clone size: many; D gene: -; CDR3 protein: CASSLGNRALDEQYF; CDR3 DNA: TGCGCCAGCAGCTTGGGAAACAGGGCTCTGGACGAGCAGTACTTC
V gene: TRBV18; J gene: TRBJ2-5; clone size: many; D gene: TRBD2; CDR3 protein: CASSPSTGGETQYF; CDR3 DNA: TGTGCCAGCTCCCCCAGTACGGGGGGAGAGACCCAGTACTTC
V gene: TRBV11-2; J gene: TRBJ1-1; clone size: -; D gene: TRBD1; CDR3 protein: CASSSNDRVNTEAFF; CDR3 DNA: TGTGCCAGCAGCTCCAACGACAGGGTGAACACTGAAGCTTTCTTT
V gene: TRBV20-1; J gene: TRBJ2-2; clone size: many; D gene: TRBD1; CDR3 protein: CSVPGQTLLTGELFF; CDR3 DNA: TGCAGTGTACCGGGACAGACCCTTCTCACCGGGGAGCTGTTTTTT
V gene: TRBV29-1; J gene: TRBJ1-1; clone size: -; D gene: -; CDR3 protein: CSVPGHLNTEAFF; CDR3 DNA: TGCAGCGTCCCCGGACATCTGAACACTGAAGCTTTCTTT
V gene: TRBV6-2/TRBV6-3; J gene: TRBJ1-1; clone size: once; D gene: -; CDR3 protein: CASSYFINTEAFF; CDR3 DNA: TGTGCCAGCAGTTACTTCATCAACACTGAAGCTTTCTTT
V gene: TRBV24-1; J gene: TRBJ1-2; clone size: many; D gene: -; CDR3 protein: CATSDIRTDRPSGYTF; CDR3 DNA: TGTGCCACCAGTGATATCCGGACCGATAGGCCCTCCGGCTACACCTTC
V gene: TRBV3-1; J gene: TRBJ1-2; clone size: few; D gene: TRBD1; CDR3 protein: CASRLQGTENGYTF; CDR3 DNA: TGTGCCAGCAGGCTGCAAGGGACAGAAAATGGCTACACCTTC
V gene: TRBV25-1; J gene: TRBJ2-7; clone size: many; D gene: TRBD2; CDR3 protein: CATLGTSSYEQYF; CDR3 DNA: TGTGCCACCCTCGGGACTAGCTCCTACGAGCAGTACTTC
V gene: TRBV28; J gene: TRBJ2-2; clone size: -; D gene: TRBD1; CDR3 protein: CASQGVGNTGELFF; CDR3 DNA: TGTGCCAGCCAGGGGGTAGGGAACACCGGGGAGCTGTTTTTT
V gene: TRBV7-9; J gene: TRBJ2-5; clone size: -; D gene: -; CDR3 protein: CASTVAETQYF; CDR3 DNA: TGTGCCAGCACCGTGGCTGAGACCCAGTACTTC
V gene: TRBV30; J gene: TRBJ1-5; clone size: few; D gene: TRBD1; CDR3 protein: CAWSWTGELQPQHF; CDR3 DNA: TGTGCCTGGAGTTGGACAGGGGAGCTCCAGCCCCAGCATTTT
V gene: TRBV27; J gene: TRBJ1-5; clone size: many; D gene: -; CDR3 protein: CASSLGRYQPQHF; CDR3 DNA: TGTGCCAGCAGTCTCGGGAGGTATCAGCCCCAGCATTTT
V gene: TRBV6-1; J gene: TRBJ2-7; clone size: many; D gene: TRBD2; CDR3 protein: CASKLGSGGAYEQYF; CDR3 DNA: TGTGCCAGCAAATTGGGTAGCGGGGGGGCCTACGAGCAGTACTTC
V gene: TRBV15; J gene: TRBJ1-2; clone size: -; D gene: -; CDR3 protein: CATSRNKHQGGYTF; CDR3 DNA: TGTGCCACCAGCAGGAACAAACACCAGGGGGGCTACACCTTC